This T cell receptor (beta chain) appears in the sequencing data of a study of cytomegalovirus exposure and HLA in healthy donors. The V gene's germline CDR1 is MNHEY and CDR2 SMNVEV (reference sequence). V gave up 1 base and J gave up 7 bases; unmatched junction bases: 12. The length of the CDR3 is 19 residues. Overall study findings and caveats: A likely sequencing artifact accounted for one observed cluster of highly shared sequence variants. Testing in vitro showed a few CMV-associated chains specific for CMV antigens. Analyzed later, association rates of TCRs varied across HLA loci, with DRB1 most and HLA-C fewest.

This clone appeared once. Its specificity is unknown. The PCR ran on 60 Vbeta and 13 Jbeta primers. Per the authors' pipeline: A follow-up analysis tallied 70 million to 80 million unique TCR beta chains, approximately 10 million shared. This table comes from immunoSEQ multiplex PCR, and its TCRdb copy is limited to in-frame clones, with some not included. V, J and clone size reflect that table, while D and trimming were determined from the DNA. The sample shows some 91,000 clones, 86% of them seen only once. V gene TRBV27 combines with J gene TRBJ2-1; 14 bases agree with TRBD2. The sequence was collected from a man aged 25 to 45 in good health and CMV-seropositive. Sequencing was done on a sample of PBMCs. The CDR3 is CASSLFPTSGRAHHNEQFF. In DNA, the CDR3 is TGTGCCAGCAGTTTATTCCCGACTAGCGGGAGGGCCCATCATAATGAGCAGTTCTTC.